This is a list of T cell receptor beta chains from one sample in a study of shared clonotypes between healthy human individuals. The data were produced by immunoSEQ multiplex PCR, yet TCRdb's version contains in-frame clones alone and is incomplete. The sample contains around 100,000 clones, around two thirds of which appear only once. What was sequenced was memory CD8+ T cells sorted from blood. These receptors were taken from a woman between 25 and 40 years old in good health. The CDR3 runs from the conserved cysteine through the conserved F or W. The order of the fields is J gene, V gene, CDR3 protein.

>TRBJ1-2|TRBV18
CASTPDDRTTF
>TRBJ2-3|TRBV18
CASSLAGVGDTQYF
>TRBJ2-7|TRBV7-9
CASSSSREGSYEQYF
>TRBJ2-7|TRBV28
CASVPLGVAYEQYF
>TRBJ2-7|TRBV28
CASSFPGQGYEQYF
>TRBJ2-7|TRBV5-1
CASSLVQGDYEQYF
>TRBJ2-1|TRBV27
CASSPGTSGRNEQFF
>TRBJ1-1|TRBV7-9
CASSLQGLVSEAFF
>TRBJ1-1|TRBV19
CASSIEGTEAFF
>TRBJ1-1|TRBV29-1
CSVGFGTGSGSGAFF
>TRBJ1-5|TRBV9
CASSVAWGNQPQHF
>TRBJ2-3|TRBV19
CASIETGGADTQYF
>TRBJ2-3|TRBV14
CASARGSIFTDTQYF
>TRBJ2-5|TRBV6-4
CASSEMAGGPEETQYF
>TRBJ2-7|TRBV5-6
CASSPSLAGGPEYEQYF
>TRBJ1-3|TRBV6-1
CASAPAGSSGNTIYF
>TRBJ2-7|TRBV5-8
CASSSRLEGSYEQYF
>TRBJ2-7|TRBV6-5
CASSATALGLYEQYF
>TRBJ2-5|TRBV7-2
CASSSRSGLETQYF
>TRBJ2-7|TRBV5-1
CASTLGLSGSYEQYF
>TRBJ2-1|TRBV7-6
CASSLAVAASSYNEQFF
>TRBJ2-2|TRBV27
CASRPDLSTGELFF
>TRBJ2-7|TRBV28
CASSFGRRRAYEQYF
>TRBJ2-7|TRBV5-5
CASSPGTNLYEQYF
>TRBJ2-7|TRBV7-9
CASSFSDEQYF
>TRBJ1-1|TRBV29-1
CSVEGDAEAFF
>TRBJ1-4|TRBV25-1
CASSDPNRVGNEKLFF
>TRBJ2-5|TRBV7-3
CASSRTSGHQETQYF
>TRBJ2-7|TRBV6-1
CASSEKRRLTREQYF
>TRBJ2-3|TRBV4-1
CAGAPRLTDTQYF
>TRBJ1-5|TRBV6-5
CASSYSGTQPQHF
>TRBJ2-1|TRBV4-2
CASSPIAGRVNEQFF
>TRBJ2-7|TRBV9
CASSPGGPYEQYF
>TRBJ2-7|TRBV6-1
CASSGLGRAYEQYF
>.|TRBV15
CATSLGLAGAYEQYF
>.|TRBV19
CASSTRFGDTSYEQYF
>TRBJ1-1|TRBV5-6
CASSKGLSSEAFF
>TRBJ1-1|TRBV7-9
CASSPSNLAFF
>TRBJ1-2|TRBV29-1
CSVSRLTGGADGYTF
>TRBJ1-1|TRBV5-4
CASSLAGAVSEAFF
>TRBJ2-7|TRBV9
CASSVATASEQYF
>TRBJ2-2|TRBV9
CASSVRGAGFTGELFF
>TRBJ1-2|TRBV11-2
CASSFGTSFGGYTF
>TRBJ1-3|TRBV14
CASSQYRPVKSGNTIYF
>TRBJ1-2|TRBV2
CASSEAGGVAGGYTF
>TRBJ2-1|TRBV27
CASSANLLAGVNEQFF
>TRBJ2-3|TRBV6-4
CASSRLAGGTDTQYF
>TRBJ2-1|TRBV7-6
CASGTDFNEQFF
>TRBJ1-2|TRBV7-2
CASSLPGQGNYGYTF
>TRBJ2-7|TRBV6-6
CASSPEPYEQYF